This T cell receptor beta chain was found in a study of CDR3 diversity in severe acne. With respect to this clonotype: A read error is possible here, since a much larger clone lies one base away.

TCRdb reanalysed the PCR reads using MiXCR and keeps one entry per CDR3 protein. The repertoire holds roughly 100,000 distinct CDR3 sequences, with roughly half as singletons. CDR1 is DFQATT and CDR2 is SNEGSKA in the germline V gene (reference sequence). The CDR3 extends over 13 amino acids. The ends lost 4 bases at V and 7 bases at J; junction bases unmatched: 5. This TCR was sampled from a male donor with acne. Sequencing used blood. The chain has TRBV20-1 and TRBJ2-2; 8 bases agree with TRBD2. CDR3 DNA: TGCAGTGCTACCGGGACTAGTGGCGGGGAGCTGTTTTTT. It encodes CSATGTSGGELFF.